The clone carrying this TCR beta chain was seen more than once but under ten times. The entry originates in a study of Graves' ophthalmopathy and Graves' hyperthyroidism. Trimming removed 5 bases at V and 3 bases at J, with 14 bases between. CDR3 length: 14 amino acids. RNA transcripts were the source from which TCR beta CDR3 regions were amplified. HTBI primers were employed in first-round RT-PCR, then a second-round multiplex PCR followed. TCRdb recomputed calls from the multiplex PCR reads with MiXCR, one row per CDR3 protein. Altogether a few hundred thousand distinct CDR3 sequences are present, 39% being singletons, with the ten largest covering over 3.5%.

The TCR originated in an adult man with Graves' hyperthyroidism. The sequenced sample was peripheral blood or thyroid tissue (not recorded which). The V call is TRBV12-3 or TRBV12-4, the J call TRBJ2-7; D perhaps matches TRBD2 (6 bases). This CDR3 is CASSTGLINYEQYF. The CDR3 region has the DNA TGTGCCAGCAGTACTGGACTAATAAACTACGAGCAGTACTTC.